This T cell receptor beta chain is from a study of blood T cell repertoires in COVID-19. Across the whole study: The analysed material was cDNA or gDNA that came from T cells, B-cell-depleted T cells, or PBMCs.

The CDR3 contains 13 residues. Some clones are missing from TCRdb's copy, which holds only in-frame ones; the method was immunoSEQ multiplex PCR. Of 350,000 to 450,000 clones detected, 80% to 90% appear once; the ten largest clones hold 0.95% to 1.3%. This clone has only one observation. The gene calls are TRBV1 and TRBJ2-7; the table's D call TRBD2 went unverified against the DNA. TRBV1 is recorded as a pseudogene. The source material was PBMCs or T cells enriched from blood (not recorded which). This receptor was obtained from a man aged 25-45 years who had recovered from COVID-19. The DNA of the CDR3 is TGCACCAGCAGCCAAGTCCTCTCTTACGAGCAGTACTTC. This translates into CTSSQVLSYEQYF.